This is a list of T cell receptor beta chains from one sample in a study of T-cell reconstitution after alpha-beta-depleted transplantation in children. TCRdb passed the PCR reads through MiXCR, listing each CDR3 protein once. Here the sample spans 60,000 to 85,000 distinct CDR3 sequences, roughly 18% being singletons. The specimen was PBMCs, mostly from graft donor cells, collected 360 days after TCRalphabeta/CD19-depleted stem cell transplant. The receptors derive from a male patient under 10 years old who had a stem cell transplant for acute lymphoblastic leukemia, so the T cells may come from the graft donor. The conserved cysteine and the conserved F or W are not part of the CDR3 here. Rows give clone size only sometimes, using once, few, many, or a class for an expanded clone.

CDR3 protein | clone size | V gene | CDR3 length | J gene
AITGLAGQETQY | few | TRBV10-3 | 12 | TRBJ2-5
ASRVNPGNTIY | few | TRBV13 | 11 | TRBJ1-3
ASSPGSRTGELF | . | TRBV4-2 | 12 | TRBJ2-2
ASSAGRASGANVLT | . | TRBV5-1 | 14 | TRBJ2-6
ASSPNRGETQY | few | TRBV5-1 | 11 | TRBJ2-5
ASSQEPNGRETQY | many | TRBV3-1 | 13 | TRBJ2-5
ASSLDWVGGEQY | . | TRBV12-3/TRBV12-4 | 12 | TRBJ2-7
AIRGTSGSTDTQY | . | TRBV10-3 | 13 | TRBJ2-3
AIRPTSGYEQY | . | TRBV10-3 | 11 | TRBJ2-7
ASSSTGLNTEAF | . | TRBV5-1 | 12 | TRBJ1-1
SAQRGLGRDEQF | few | TRBV20-1 | 12 | TRBJ2-1
ASSSGTGGAGWKETQY | . | TRBV5-1 | 16 | TRBJ2-5
SVGSLNWQY | . | TRBV29-1 | 9 | TRBJ2-7
ASSPGVTLPEQY | many | TRBV12-3/TRBV12-4 | 12 | TRBJ2-7
SAGSGANSYEQY | few | TRBV20-1 | 12 | TRBJ2-7
ASSLVSGANTEAF | few | TRBV12-3/TRBV12-4 | 13 | TRBJ1-1
ASMGSVDTGELF | . | TRBV12-3/TRBV12-4 | 12 | TRBJ2-2
ASNQGFTEAF | few | TRBV12-3/TRBV12-4 | 10 | TRBJ1-1
ASSRAGAKAYEQY | few | TRBV5-6 | 13 | TRBJ2-7
ASSLWSGGYYEQY | . | TRBV7-9 | 13 | TRBJ2-7
ASSDSPLASSTDTQY | few | TRBV6-4 | 15 | TRBJ2-3
ASSVDPSGGLKNIQY | . | TRBV9 | 15 | TRBJ2-4
ASSPLETQY | few | TRBV7-8 | 9 | TRBJ2-5
AWSRGRVSSYNEQF | few | TRBV30 | 14 | TRBJ2-1
SAKRGTDTQY | many | TRBV20-1 | 10 | TRBJ2-3
ASSPQRTSPGAGELF | few | TRBV11-3 | 15 | TRBJ2-2
ASRFGTSGGYEQY | . | TRBV7-8 | 13 | TRBJ2-7
ASRKGHYSYEQY | many | TRBV12-3/TRBV12-4 | 12 | TRBJ2-7
ASSLGRSGANSPLH | . | TRBV11-2 | 14 | TRBJ1-6
SVGHLGTSGRALGPTDTQY | few | TRBV29-1 | 19 | TRBJ2-3
ASSLSPGSNTGELF | once | TRBV12-3/TRBV12-4 | 14 | TRBJ2-2
ASSSASGSIYEQY | few | TRBV5-1 | 13 | TRBJ2-7
ASSENWGIAYEQY | medium-sized | TRBV6-1 | 13 | TRBJ2-7
ASSFGTGVGNQPQH | many | TRBV7-9 | 14 | TRBJ1-5
ASSLGHMLLAESTDTQY | . | TRBV5-4 | 17 | TRBJ2-3
ASSLLRGLKTEAF | many | TRBV12-3/TRBV12-4 | 13 | TRBJ1-1
SARDQVRTWSTDTQY | few | TRBV20-1 | 15 | TRBJ2-3
AWGWQEGGELF | . | TRBV30 | 11 | TRBJ2-2
ASSWEPEEQY | few | TRBV11-2 | 10 | TRBJ2-7
ASSLVAGSDYGYT | . | TRBV12-3/TRBV12-4 | 13 | TRBJ1-2
ASSLRGWSSYNEQF | . | TRBV12-3/TRBV12-4 | 14 | TRBJ2-1
ASSASAGAMGTQY | few | TRBV7-9 | 13 | TRBJ2-3
ASSHDTEPPLDEQF | . | TRBV6-1 | 14 | TRBJ2-1
ASSFIGNTIY | . | TRBV7-9 | 10 | TRBJ1-3
ASSTRLAGGLDTQY | . | TRBV11-2 | 14 | TRBJ2-3
ASSTFSGRAYNEQF | . | TRBV7-9 | 14 | TRBJ2-1
ASSLATGGRLAGGPDEQF | few | TRBV7-8 | 18 | TRBJ2-1
ASSFSSAASSYEQY | . | TRBV5-1 | 14 | TRBJ2-7
ATSDSRGQGNMNEQF | . | TRBV24-1 | 15 | TRBJ2-1
SARTLAGVNEQY | . | TRBV20-1 | 12 | TRBJ2-7
SAKPNLNTEAF | . | TRBV20-1 | 11 | TRBJ1-1
ASSYATGVGETQY | few | TRBV6-5 | 13 | TRBJ2-5
ASSLPTLAGLNTGELF | few | TRBV7-6 | 16 | TRBJ2-2
ASGAVTQY | . | TRBV2 | 8 | TRBJ2-5
ATSSRDRLYEQY | once | TRBV15 | 12 | TRBJ2-7
ASSPAGSIPYNEQF | . | TRBV12-3/TRBV12-4 | 14 | TRBJ2-1
ASSPRLATYEQY | few | TRBV12-3/TRBV12-4 | 12 | TRBJ2-7